The 13 T cell receptor beta chains below all came from one sample that was sequenced in a study of T cell repertoires in cytomegalovirus infection. For these receptors, no antigen is known. Via MiXCR, TCRdb re-called the reads, giving one row per CDR3 protein. The data show around 300,000 distinct CDR3 sequences, roughly a fifth seen once. The specimen was cultured PBMCs, collected from culture after CMV antigen stimulation. All receptors come from a human donor in good health (CMV status not recorded). Some clones in this sample may be carry-over from other donors' samples.

The V and J genes are TRBV6-2 or TRBV6-3 and TRBJ1-5; D gene uncertain. CDR3 size: 14 residues. Germline CDR1 is MNHEY and CDR2 is SVGEGT. V shed 6 bases and J shed 5 bases, with 14 bases lying between them. CDR3 nucleotides: TGTGCCAGCAGCCCGGTAGGAGGACATCAGCCCCAGCATTTT. It translates to CASSPVGGHQPQHF.

The CDR3 loop reads CASSQTGGTDGYTF. In DNA form, the CDR3 reads TGCGCCAGCAGCCAAACCGGGGGCACTGATGGCTACACCTTC. The chain links TRBV4-1 to TRBJ1-2; TRBD1 might be the D (6 bases). The germline V gene has CDR1 MGHRA and CDR2 YSYEKL. V shed 2 bases and J shed 6 bases, with 13 bases lying between them. The length of the CDR3 is 14 residues.

The V call is TRBV29-1, the J call TRBJ2-3; D is unresolved. Between the trimmed V and J ends, which lost 6 bases and 1 base, there was a span of 11 bases. This CDR3 is built from 13 residues. Germline loops: CDR1 SQVTM, CDR2 ANQGSEA. The CDR3 loop reads CSVRRRGTDTQYF. The CDR3 DNA sequence: TGCAGCGTCCGCCGTAGGGGCACAGATACGCAGTATTTT.

V gene TRBV4-1 combines with J gene TRBJ2-3; maybe TRBD2 (6 bases). This CDR3 comprises 16 residues. The germline V and J ends were trimmed by 4 bases and 1 base, with 15 bases remaining between them. Germline loops: CDR1 MGHRA, CDR2 YSYEKL. The CDR3 protein is CASSLGLATRTDTQYF. CDR3 sequence (DNA): TGCGCCAGCAGCCTCGGGCTAGCGACTCGCACAGATACGCAGTATTTT.

Ten or more counts support this clonotype. Germline is not matched at one junction end, which may reflect a read error. J is TRBJ1-4 and V is TRBV7-2; 11 bases are shared with TRBD1. In germline, CDR1 is SGHTA, CDR2 FQGNSA. This CDR3 is 16 amino acids long. This CDR3 is CASSPRGDRGNGKLFF. As DNA, the CDR3 is TGTGCCAGCAGCCCCCGAGGGGACAGGGGGAATGGAAAACTGTTTTTT.

This clonotype has only a few counts. This rearrangement joins TRBV7-9 to TRBJ2-5, with a weak D call TRBD2 (5 bases). CDR1 is SEHNR and CDR2 is FQNEAQ in the germline V gene (reference sequence). The CDR3 spans 15 residues. V was pared by 5 bases and J by 5 bases, with 18 bases between. The CDR3 sequence is CASSPALGVLETQYF. CDR3 DNA: TGTGCCAGCAGCCCAGCCCTCGGGGTTCTGGAGACCCAGTACTTC.

Here the CDR3 DNA reads TGTGCCAGCAGAGCCCTAAGGGGCTACACCTTC. Protein sequence: CASRALRGYTF. This chain links TRBV12-3 or TRBV12-4 with TRBJ1-2, with D unresolved. The CDR3 runs 11 residues. V lost 6 bases and J lost 8, with 10 bases in between.

This clonotype was detected many times. The chain joins TRBV6-1 to TRBJ1-5, with TRBD1 matching over 7 bases. Germline V gene sequence: CDR1 MNHNS, CDR2 SASEGT. The ends lost 5 bases at V and 5 bases at J; junction bases unmatched: 6. This CDR3 contains 14 residues. CDR3: CASSKQGRDQPQHF. The CDR3 nucleotides are TGTGCCAGCAGTAAACAGGGGAGGGATCAGCCCCAGCATTTT.

The chain couples TRBV4-1 to TRBJ2-1; TRBD2 agrees at 10 bases. The J segment lost 9 bases and the V segment lost 1 base, leaving 9 bases of the junction unmatched. The CDR3 length is 16 residues. The germline gives CDR1 MGHRA, CDR2 YSYEKL. The CDR3, as DNA: TGCGCCAGCAGCCAAGTACCGCTAGCGGGAGTGGGTGAGCAGTTCTTC. It translates to CASSQVPLAGVGEQFF.

This chain joins TRBV19 and TRBJ1-2; 7 bases fit TRBD1. V lost 6 bases, J lost 0 bases, and 10 bases stayed unmatched. This CDR3 is built from 16 residues. CDR1 and CDR2 (germline): LNHDA, SQIVND (reference sequence). DNA for the CDR3: TGTGCCAGTAGCCCGGGACAGACGTTTCCTAACTATGGCTACACCTTC. Its translation is CASSPGQTFPNYGYTF.

This clonotype has ten or more counts. V usage is TRBV4-2 and J usage is TRBJ1-1, with a possible D match to TRBD1 (6 bases). Germline V CDR1 and CDR2: LGHNA, YNFKEQ. This CDR3 is built from 13 residues. V was cut by 0 bases and J by 5 bases, with 7 bases left in between. CDR3 residues: CASSQEGGTEAFF. The CDR3 coding sequence is TGTGCCAGCAGCCAAGAAGGGGGAACTGAAGCTTTCTTT.

The V call is TRBV29-1, the J call TRBJ2-1; TRBD2 matches 8 bases. Germline-derived CDR1 and CDR2 are SQVTM and ANQGSEA. The CDR3 sequence is 14 residues long. V was clipped by 3 bases and J by 4 bases; unmatched bases: 5. The CDR3 DNA follows: TGCAGCGTTGATCTAGCGGGTATTTACAATGAGCAGTTCTTC. Its translation is CSVDLAGIYNEQFF.

The sample holds many counts of this clonotype. J is TRBJ1-5 and V is TRBV12-3 or TRBV12-4; 7 bases are shared with TRBD1. The V gene end was trimmed by 5 bases and the J gene end by 7 bases; junction bases not matched to a gene: 11. CDR3 length: 15 amino acids. CDR3 DNA sequence: TGTGCCAGCAGTCGGACAGGCGAATCAGCCCAGCCCCAGCATTTT. Protein: CASSRTGESAQPQHF.